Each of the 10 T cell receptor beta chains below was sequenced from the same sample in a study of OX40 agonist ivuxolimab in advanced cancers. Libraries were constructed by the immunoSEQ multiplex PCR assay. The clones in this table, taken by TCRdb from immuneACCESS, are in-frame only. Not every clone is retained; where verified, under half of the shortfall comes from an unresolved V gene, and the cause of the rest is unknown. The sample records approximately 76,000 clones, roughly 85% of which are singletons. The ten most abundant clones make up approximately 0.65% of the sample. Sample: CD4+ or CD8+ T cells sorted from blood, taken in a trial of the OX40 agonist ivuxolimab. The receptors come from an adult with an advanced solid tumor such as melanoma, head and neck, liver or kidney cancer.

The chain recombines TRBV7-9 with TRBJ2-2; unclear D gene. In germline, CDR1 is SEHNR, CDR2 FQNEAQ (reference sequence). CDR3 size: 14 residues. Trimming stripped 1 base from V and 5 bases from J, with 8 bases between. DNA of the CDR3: TGTGCCAGCAGCTTAGGGCTCCAGACCGGGGAGCTGTTTTTT. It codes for CASSLGLQTGELFF.

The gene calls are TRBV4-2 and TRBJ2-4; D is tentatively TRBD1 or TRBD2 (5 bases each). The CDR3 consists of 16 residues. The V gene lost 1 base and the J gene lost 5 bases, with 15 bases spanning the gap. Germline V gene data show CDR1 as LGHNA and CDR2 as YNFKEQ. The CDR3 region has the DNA TGTGCCAGCAGCCAAGGGGGGATGGGTCTCGAAAACATTCAGTACTTC. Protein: CASSQGGMGLENIQYF.

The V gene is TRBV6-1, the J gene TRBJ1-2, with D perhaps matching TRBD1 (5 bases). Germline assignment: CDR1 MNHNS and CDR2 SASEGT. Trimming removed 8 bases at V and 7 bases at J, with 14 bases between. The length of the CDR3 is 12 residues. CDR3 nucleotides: TGTGCCAGCGGACAAAGGGAGGCTGGCTACACCTTC. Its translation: CASGQREAGYTF.

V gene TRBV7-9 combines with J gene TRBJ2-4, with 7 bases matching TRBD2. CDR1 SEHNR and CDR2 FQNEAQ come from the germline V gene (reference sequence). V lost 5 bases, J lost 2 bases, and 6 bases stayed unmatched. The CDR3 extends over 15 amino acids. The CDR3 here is CASSPGGGSKNIQYF. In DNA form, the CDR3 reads TGTGCCAGCAGCCCCGGGGGAGGGTCCAAAAACATTCAGTACTTC.

The CDR3 loop is CASSGHMNTEAFF. The DNA of the CDR3 is TGTGCCAGCAGTGGCCATATGAACACTGAAGCTTTCTTT. The chain couples TRBV27 to TRBJ1-1, with D unclear. This CDR3 comprises 13 residues. The germline CDR1 and CDR2 sequences are MNHEY and SMNVEV (reference sequence). With 5 bases removed from V and 0 bases from J, the gap between germline ends came to 7 bases.

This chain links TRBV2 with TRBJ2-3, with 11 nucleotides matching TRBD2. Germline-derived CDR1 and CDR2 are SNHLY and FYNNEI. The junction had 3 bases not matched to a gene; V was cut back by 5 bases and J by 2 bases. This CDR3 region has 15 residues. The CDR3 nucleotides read TGTGCCAGCAGTTTTAGCGGGGGGGACACAGATACGCAGTATTTT. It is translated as CASSFSGGDTDTQYF.

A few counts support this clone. CDR3 DNA: TGTGCCAGCAGTGAAGGGGATCAGCCCCAGCATTTT. Protein product: CASSEGDQPQHF. The J gene is TRBJ1-5, the V gene TRBV6-1; no clear D. The germline V gene has CDR1 MNHNS and CDR2 SASEGT. The CDR3 spans 12 residues. The V and J ends lost 1 base and 5 bases respectively, with 3 bases between them.

CDR3 region: CASSSLGFTGTGAFF. In DNA form, the CDR3 reads TGCGCCAGCAGCTCCCTCGGGTTCACCGGGACAGGAGCTTTCTTT. The chain joins TRBV5-1 to TRBJ1-1, with 8 bases lining up with TRBD1. Germline CDR1 reads SGHRS; CDR2 reads YFSETQ. V lost 3 bases to trimming and J lost 10 bases; unmatched junction nucleotides: 14. The CDR3 extends over 15 amino acids. Filled out from reference TRBV5-1 and TRBJ1-1, the complete variable domain reads KAGVTQTPRYLIKTRGQQVTLSCSPISGHRSVSWYQQTPGQGLQFLFEYFSETQRNKGNFPGRFSGRQFSNSRSEMNVSTLELGDSALYLCASSSLGFTGTGAFFGQGTRLTVV.

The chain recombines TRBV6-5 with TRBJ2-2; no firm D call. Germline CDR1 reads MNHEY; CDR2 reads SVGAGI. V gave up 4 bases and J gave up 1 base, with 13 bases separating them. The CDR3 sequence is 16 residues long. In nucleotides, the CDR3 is TGTGCCAGCAGTTTCTCAGATGTGAGGAACACCGGGGAGCTGTTTTTT. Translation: CASSFSDVRNTGELFF.

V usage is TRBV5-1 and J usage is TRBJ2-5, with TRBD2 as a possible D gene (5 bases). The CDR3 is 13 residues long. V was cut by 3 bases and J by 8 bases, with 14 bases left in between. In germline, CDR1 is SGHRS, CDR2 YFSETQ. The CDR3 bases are TGCGCCAGCAGCTCTGAGGTGAGCGGAACCCAGTACTTC. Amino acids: CASSSEVSGTQYF.